This TCR beta chain originates from a study of blood T cell repertoires in COVID-19. Study-wide context: Samples of COVID-19 (acute and convalescent) were obtained from the United States, Italy and Spain.

This clone was recorded only once. Produced via immunoSEQ multiplex PCR; TCRdb's table is partial and in-frame only. The sample consists of roughly 360,000 clones, 75% to 90% of them appearing once. Looked up from germline, CDR1 is MNHEY and CDR2 is SMNVEV (reference sequence). V lost 5 bases, J lost 0 bases, and 10 bases lay in between. The CDR3 has 14 residues. Across under 25 US areas, participants ranged in age from about 18 to 100 years. Cohorts were determined from participant-reported clinical history. Sequencing input: PBMCs or T cells enriched from blood (not recorded which). This chain joins TRBV27 and TRBJ1-2, with TRBD1 as a possible D gene (5 bases). The TCR was taken from a woman in her forties or fifties who had recovered from COVID-19. CDR3 bases: TGTGCCAGCAGTCCAAGGGACTCTAACTATGGCTACACCTTC. This codes for CASSPRDSNYGYTF.